Below, 19 T cell receptor beta chains from the same sample are listed, as sequenced in a study of blood T cell repertoires in COVID-19. The repertoire was sequenced with immunoSEQ multiplex PCR; TCRdb's copy has only in-frame clones and lacks some. The data show more than 300,000 clones, under 90% seen once. Sequencing used PBMCs or T cells enriched from blood (not recorded which). These receptors all stem from a man aged 30 to 39 who had recovered from COVID-19.

This clone has a handful of counts. V and J are TRBV2 and TRBJ1-5, with 7 nucleotides matching TRBD1. This CDR3 contains 15 residues. V shed 5 bases, J shed 4 bases, and the junction held 8 bases outside the gene matches. The germline V gene has CDR1 SNHLY and CDR2 FYNNEI. The CDR3 nucleotides read TGTGCCAGCAGTTCTCTAGACAGGGATAATCAGCCCCAGCATTTT. Translated: CASSSLDRDNQPQHF.

The chain has TRBV27 and TRBJ1-6; 7 bases align to TRBD1. Germline values: CDR1 MNHEY, CDR2 SMNVEV (reference sequence). The CDR3 contains 14 residues. The V gene end was trimmed by 6 bases and the J gene end by 7 bases; junction bases not matched to a gene: 6. The CDR3 DNA reads TGTGCCAGCAGGATAGGGACAGTAAATTCACCCCTCCACTTT. Amino acid sequence: CASRIGTVNSPLHF.

The genes are TRBV7-9 and TRBJ2-2; perhaps TRBD1 as D (6 bases). The germline V gene has CDR1 SEHNR and CDR2 FQNEAQ (reference sequence). CDR3 length: 14 amino acids. V was shortened by 8 bases and J by 0 bases, with 10 bases between the two germline ends. The CDR3 nucleotides read TGTGCCAGCTCGGGGACAACGAACACCGGGGAGCTGTTTTTT. Translation: CASSGTTNTGELFF.

The J gene is TRBJ1-1, the V gene TRBV28, with 9 bases fitting TRBD1. The CDR3 covers 16 residues. Germline-derived CDR1 and CDR2 are MDHEN and SYDVKM. Germline trimming cut 6 bases from V and 4 bases from J; bases unmatched to any gene: 12. CDR3 bases: TGTGCCAGCAGGGCCACAGGGGGCGCGAGGTCCACTGAAGCTTTCTTT. This codes for CASRATGGARSTEAFF. Full variable domain (missing parts from reference TRBV28 and TRBJ1-1): DVKVTQSSRYLVKRTGEKVFLECVQDMDHENMFWYRQDPGLGLRLIYFSYDVKMKEKGDIPEGYSVSREKKERFSLILESASTNQTSMYLCASRATGGARSTEAFFGQGTRLTVV.

This CDR3 reads CASSLWPRTYEQYF. CDR3 DNA sequence: TGTGCCAGCAGCTTGTGGCCCAGGACCTACGAGCAGTACTTC. The rearrangement uses TRBV5-6 and TRBJ2-7; D gene ambiguous. Germline V gives CDR1 SGHDT, CDR2 YYEEEE. V shed 1 base and J shed 2 bases, with 10 bases lying between them. The CDR3 covers 14 residues.

V usage is TRBV24-1 and J usage is TRBJ2-7; 8 nucleotides align to TRBD1. CDR3 length equals 23 residues. CDR1 and CDR2 (germline): KGHDR, SFDVKD. V shed 4 bases and J 3 bases; nucleotides not matched to a gene: 31. CDR3 protein: CATSDPARRTGSTCVPTYYEQYF. The DNA for the CDR3 is TGTGCCACCAGTGACCCGGCCAGAAGGACAGGGAGCACCTGCGTCCCCACCTACTACGAGCAGTACTTC.

V usage is TRBV5-1 and J usage is TRBJ1-1, with a possible D match to TRBD1 (6 bases). The V end was cut by 3 bases, the J end by 4 bases, with 13 bases between. Looked up from germline, CDR1 is SGHRS and CDR2 is YFSETQ. This CDR3 region has 14 residues. The CDR3 bases are TGCGCCAGCAGCTCACAGGGAGAGGGCACTGAAGCTTTCTTT. Its translation: CASSSQGEGTEAFF.

The chain has TRBV30 and TRBJ1-1; unclear D gene. This CDR3 is 10 amino acids long. Germline loops: CDR1 GTSNPN, CDR2 SVGIG (reference sequence). V lost 4 bases and J lost 11, with 11 bases in between. As DNA, the CDR3 is TGTGCCTGGATTAGAGGGAGGGCTTTCTTT. This encodes CAWIRGRAFF.

V and J are TRBV5-6 and TRBJ1-1; possibly TRBD1 for D (5 bases). This CDR3 has 14 amino acids. CDR1 and CDR2 from the germline V gene are SGHDT and YYEEEE. V was cut by 4 bases and J by 3 bases, with 13 bases left in between. The CDR3 DNA is TGTGCCAGCAGCGACGAGCCAGGGTACACTGAAGCTTTCTTT. This codes for CASSDEPGYTEAFF.

The CDR3 here is CASSVDRVGQPQHF. In DNA form, the CDR3 reads TGTGCCAGCAGCGTGGACAGGGTCGGTCAGCCCCAGCATTTT. The chain carries TRBV7-9 and TRBJ1-5, with 8 bases aligning to TRBD1. With V trimmed by 5 bases and J by 6 bases, 6 bases remained unmatched. Germline loops: CDR1 SEHNR, CDR2 FQNEAQ (reference sequence). This CDR3 has 14 residues. Full variable domain (remainder filled in from reference TRBV7-9 and TRBJ1-5): DTGVSQNPRHKITKRGQNVTFRCDPISEHNRLYWYRQTLGQGPEFLTYFQNEAQLEKSRLLSDRFSAERPKGSFSTLEIQRTEQGDSAMYLCASSVDRVGQPQHFGDGTRLSIL.

V gene TRBV19 combines with J gene TRBJ2-2, with TRBD1 identical over 9 bases. In germline, CDR1 is LNHDA, CDR2 SQIVND (reference sequence). The CDR3 covers 19 residues. V was clipped by 3 bases and J by 4 bases; unmatched bases: 15. DNA for the CDR3: TGTGCCAGTAGTATTGGTTTCGGAGGGGGACAGGGAGGCACCGGGGAGCTGTTTTTT. It translates to CASSIGFGGGQGGTGELFF. Using reference TRBV19 and TRBJ2-2 for the parts outside the CDR3, the full variable domain is DGGITQSPKYLFRKEGQNVTLSCEQNLNHDAMYWYRQDPGQGLRLIYYSQIVNDFQKGDIAEGYSVSREKKESFPLTVTSAQKNPTAFYLCASSIGFGGGQGGTGELFFGEGSRLTVL.

This chain joins TRBV9 and TRBJ2-7, with TRBD1 as a possible D gene (6 bases). The CDR3 covers 13 residues. Germline values: CDR1 SGDLS, CDR2 YYNGEE. V was shortened by 5 bases and J by 3 bases, with 12 bases between the two germline ends. The CDR3 protein is CASSPGAGYEQYF. CDR3 nucleotides: TGTGCCAGCAGTCCAGGGGCCGGCTACGAGCAGTACTTC.

This sequence joins TRBV6-5 and TRBJ1-2; D may be TRBD1 (5 bases). This CDR3 region has 13 residues. CDR1 and CDR2 (germline): MNHEY, SVGAGI. Trimming shortened V by 5 bases and J by 4 bases, and 11 bases separated the two germline ends. CDR3 protein: CASSPSTAYGYTF. The CDR3 DNA is TGTGCCAGCAGTCCCTCGACAGCCTATGGCTACACCTTC.

The V and J genes are TRBV7-2 and TRBJ1-1; D is unclear. Germline CDR1 is SGHTA and CDR2 is FQGNSA. CDR3 length equals 15 residues. V was trimmed by 3 bases and J by 1 base, leaving 12 bases between them. The CDR3 DNA follows: TGTGCCAGCAGCTTTAGACTGCCATCGAACACTGAAGCTTTCTTT. As protein: CASSFRLPSNTEAFF.

The gene calls are TRBV5-1 and TRBJ1-3, with D possibly TRBD1 on 6 matching bases. Trimming pared 3 bases from V and 0 bases from J, leaving 13 bases between. This CDR3 has 16 amino acids. Germline V lookup: CDR1 SGHRS, CDR2 YFSETQ. In nucleotides, the CDR3 is TGCGCCAGCAGCTCGGGAGGACAGAGCTCTGGAAACACCATATATTTT. It encodes CASSSGGQSSGNTIYF. Full variable domain (rest looked up from reference TRBV5-1 and TRBJ1-3): KAGVTQTPRYLIKTRGQQVTLSCSPISGHRSVSWYQQTPGQGLQFLFEYFSETQRNKGNFPGRFSGRQFSNSRSEMNVSTLELGDSALYLCASSSGGQSSGNTIYFGEGSWLTVV.

The V call is TRBV10-2, the J call TRBJ1-4, with D unclear. Trimming cost V 3 bases and J 7 bases, with 12 bases left between them. Germline CDR1 WSHSY, CDR2 SAAADI. The CDR3 spans 14 residues. CDR3: CASSDSPRSEKLFF. Written as DNA, the CDR3 is TGCGCCAGCAGTGACTCTCCGAGAAGTGAAAAACTGTTTTTT.

The chain carries TRBV6-2 or TRBV6-3 and TRBJ2-3; the match to TRBD2 covers 12 bases. In germline, CDR1 is MNHEY, CDR2 SVGEGT. The CDR3 sequence is 17 residues long. V trimming: 6 bases; J trimming: 2 bases; junction bases outside the gene matches: 9. Here the CDR3 DNA reads TGTGCCAGCAGCCCTTCCCTAGCGGGGGGGTACACAGATACGCAGTATTTT. It translates to CASSPSLAGGYTDTQYF.

The genes are TRBV2 and TRBJ2-7, with TRBD1 matching 7 bases. CDR1 SNHLY and CDR2 FYNNEI come from the germline V gene. This CDR3 is built from 14 residues. V dropped 6 bases and J dropped 2; count of bases not matched to a gene: 7. The CDR3 is CASRTGQATYEQYF. In DNA, the CDR3 is TGTGCCAGCAGGACCGGACAGGCCACCTACGAGCAGTACTTC.

This clone turned up a few times. The chain is built from TRBV27 and TRBJ1-1; TRBD1 agrees at 7 bases. V was clipped by 5 bases and J by 10 bases; unmatched bases: 7. The CDR3 spans 12 residues. Germline V gives CDR1 MNHEY, CDR2 SMNVEV (reference sequence). Here the CDR3 reads CASSTRQGRAFF. The CDR3 nucleotides read TGTGCCAGCAGTACCCGACAGGGCCGAGCTTTCTTT.